This TCR beta chain was identified during a study of tumor-infiltrating lymphocytes in primary liver carcinoma. A primer in the constant region served to generate TCR beta cDNA from 450 to 650 ng of total RNA. Libraries covering TCR beta were generated through three nested multiplex PCR rounds (using a slightly modified ARM-PCR). The first two PCR rounds, approximately 10 cycles each, used TRBV1-TRBV30 forward primers and a C-beta reverse primer. MiXCR was run by TCRdb on the multiplex PCR reads, yielding one entry per CDR3 protein. The sample records approximately 80,000 distinct CDR3 sequences, approximately 69% being singletons. Co-extraction of RNA and DNA was performed on about 18-30 mg of unsorted bulk tissue. All patients had surgically resected primary liver carcinoma. Germline lookup yields CDR1 KGHSH and CDR2 LQKENI. The CDR3 runs 16 residues. Trimming shortened V by 5 bases and J by 1 base, and 18 bases separated the two germline ends.

V usage is TRBV18 and J usage is TRBJ2-7; D is uncertain. Input material: tumor-adjacent normal liver tissue. The TCR sequence derives from a man aged 40-50 years with primary liver carcinoma and hepatitis B virus infection. The CDR3 sequence: CASSAVTDTISYEQYF. The CDR3 DNA reads TGTGCCAGCTCAGCAGTAACCGACACTATTTCCTACGAGCAGTACTTC.